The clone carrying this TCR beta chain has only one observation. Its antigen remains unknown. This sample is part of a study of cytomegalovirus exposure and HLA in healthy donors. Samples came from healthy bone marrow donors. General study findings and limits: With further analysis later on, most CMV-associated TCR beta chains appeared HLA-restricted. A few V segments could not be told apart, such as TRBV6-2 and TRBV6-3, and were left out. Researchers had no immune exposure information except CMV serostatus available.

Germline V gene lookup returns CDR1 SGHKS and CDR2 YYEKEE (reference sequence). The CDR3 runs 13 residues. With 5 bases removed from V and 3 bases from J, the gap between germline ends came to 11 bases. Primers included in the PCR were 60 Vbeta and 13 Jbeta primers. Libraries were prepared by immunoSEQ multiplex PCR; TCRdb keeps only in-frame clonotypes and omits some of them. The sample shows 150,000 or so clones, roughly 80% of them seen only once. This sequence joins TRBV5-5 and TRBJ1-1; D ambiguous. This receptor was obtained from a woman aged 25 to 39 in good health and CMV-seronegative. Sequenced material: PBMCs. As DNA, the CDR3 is TGTGCCAGCAGGATAAGCCCGGACACTGAAGCTTTCTTT. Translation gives CASRISPDTEAFF. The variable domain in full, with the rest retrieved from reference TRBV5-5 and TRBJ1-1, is DAGVTQSPTHLIKTRGQQVTLRCSPISGHKSVSWYQQVLGQGPQFIFQYYEKEERGRGNFPDRFSARQFPNYSSELNVNALLLGDSALYLCASRISPDTEAFFGQGTRLTVV.